The T cell receptor (beta chain) described here comes from a study of blood T cell repertoires in COVID-19. Whole-study context: Nucleic acid was either cDNA or gDNA, and it came from T cells, B-cell-depleted T cells, or PBMCs.

The table lists this clone with a count of one. Trimming stripped 0 bases from V and 11 bases from J, with 11 bases between. The length of the CDR3 is 12 residues. Germline CDR1 is SGDLS and CDR2 is YYNGEE. Measured with immunoSEQ multiplex PCR; TCRdb has only the in-frame clones, and not every one. The sample contains 300,000 to 350,000 clones, over 75% of which appear only once. Specimen: PBMCs or T cells enriched from blood (not recorded which). This clonotype was sampled from a man under 40 who had recovered from COVID-19. The chain uses TRBV9 and TRBJ1-2; D is perhaps TRBD1 (5 bases). This chain's CDR3 is CASSVDPGSYTF. Here the CDR3 DNA reads TGTGCCAGCAGCGTAGATCCAGGGTCTTACACCTTC.